This T cell receptor beta chain was identified during a study of blood T cell repertoires in COVID-19 (TCRdb year 2020). Context from the whole study: The collaborator samples originated in the United States, Italy and Spain and spanned the acute and convalescent phases of COVID-19. A de-identified subject ID, COVID-19 status, age in years and sex were almost always included in the sample metadata. Where available, HLA class I and class II types were taken from metadata supplied by the sample provider and were not determined by assay-based typing. The repertoires were released in a freely available public database intended as a resource for research on the immune response to SARS-CoV-2. Deeply sampled blood TCRbeta repertoires from subjects exposed to, actively infected with, or recovered from COVID-19 were included in the dataset. The prospective study material was composed of cDNA or gDNA derived from T cells, B-cell-depleted T cells, or PBMCs. The samples were drawn from two sources: the first 160 participants of the ongoing ImmuneRACE study, and over 1,000 subjects contributed by 6 global collaborators.

The CDR3 covers 14 residues, taking in both the cysteine and the phenylalanine. This entry keeps only the CDR3 DNA: 42 bases, framed from base 1. Cut back by 8 bases and 4 bases, the V and J ends lie 14 bases apart. CDR1 and CDR2 (MNHEY, SVGEGT) derive from the germline V gene. Whole blood was collected in K2EDTA tubes by collaborating institutions according to the institutions' own protocols. For TCRbeta analysis, collaborators shipped samples as frozen whole blood, isolated PBMCs, or DNA extracted from either of those sample types. As to this clone: What this receptor recognizes is not known. No clone much larger than this one lies a single base away; base qualities are absent.

TCRbeta CDR3 regions were amplified from genomic DNA using the immunoSEQ Assay, a bias-controlled multiplex PCR. In the authors' own workflow: Nucleated cell counts per sample were estimated from amplification of reference gene primers within the assay. To quantify the absolute abundance of each unique TCRbeta CDR3 rearrangement, sequence reads were collapsed and filtered. For each sample, productive Simpson clonality was calculated by taking the square root of Simpson's diversity index across productive rearrangements. TCRdb took this table from immuneACCESS and kept in-frame rearrangements with V and J called. Such tables lack part of the clones; where checked against another copy, unresolved V genes explain under half of the gap, and the rest is unexplained. V and J calls and clone size follow that table, whereas D and trimming were derived from the DNA. The sample table contains about 66,000 clones; only one count was recorded for roughly nine tenths of them. The ten largest clonotypes hold around 7% of the sample.

Results and caveats for the whole study, not just this receptor: How much clinical and demographic metadata was included differed by source and by participant, and the metadata was provided uncurated.

Source material: peripheral blood. This clonotype originated in a human donor in a cohort sampled during active COVID-19. The chain employs TRBV6-2 or TRBV6-3 and TRBJ2-2; no D gene call is confident. The CDR3 reads as follows: CASGRLAFTGELFF. The nucleotide sequence reads as follows: TGTGCCAGCGGCCGACTCGCCTTCACCGGGGAGCTGTTTTTT.